This TCR beta chain stems from a study of blood T cell repertoires in COVID-19. The wider study: Both acute and convalescent COVID-19 samples were obtained from the United States, Italy and Spain. PBMCs, B-cell-depleted T cells, or T cells were the source of the cDNA or gDNA that made up the material.

Per the original methods: Quantification of nucleated cells was approximated via reference gene primer amplification. This table comes from immunoSEQ multiplex PCR, and its TCRdb copy is limited to in-frame clones, with some not included. The V and J calls and clone size are taken from that table; D and trimming were inferred from the DNA. The sample records about 62,000 clones, 76% being singletons. CDR1 is KGHSH and CDR2 is LQKENI in the germline V gene. V shed 6 bases and J shed 0 bases, with 17 bases lying between them. This CDR3 has 16 residues. The clonotype originates from a woman aged 45-65 years with active or convalescent COVID-19. The sequencing sample was made of peripheral blood. The chain links TRBV18 to TRBJ2-5, with a possible D match to TRBD2 (6 bases). This CDR3 reads CASSGPGGGDQETQYF. In DNA form, the CDR3 reads TGTGCCAGCTCGGGCCCAGGAGGAGGGGACCAAGAGACCCAGTACTTC.